These 17 T cell receptor beta chains were sequenced from one sample in a study of T cells in localized non-small cell lung cancer. The repertoire was sequenced with immunoSEQ multiplex PCR; TCRdb's copy has only in-frame clones and lacks some. The data hold over 45,000 clones, with about 87% observed a single time. This specimen consisted of PBMCs, obtained before any cancer treatment. These receptors all stem from a female donor with stage II lung adenocarcinoma.

V and J are TRBV5-1 and TRBJ2-1; 8 bases agree with TRBD1. This CDR3 spans 16 amino acids. Germline CDR1 reads SGHRS; CDR2 reads YFSETQ. The V gene end was trimmed by 0 bases and the J gene end by 4 bases; junction bases not matched to a gene: 6. The CDR3 nucleotides are TGCGCCAGCAGCTTGGGCCGGGACAGGCCTTACAATGAGCAGTTCTTC. Its protein is CASSLGRDRPYNEQFF.

The chain carries TRBV29-1 and TRBJ2-6; TRBD2 agrees at 7 bases. Germline-derived CDR1 and CDR2 are SQVTM and ANQGSEA. V was pared by 4 bases and J by 0 bases, with 21 bases of the junction left unmatched. The CDR3 covers 21 residues. CDR3 coding DNA: TGCAGCGTTGTTTACTTGGGCGTGGGGACTATACATCGCTCTGGGGCCAACGTCCTGACTTTC. It encodes CSVVYLGVGTIHRSGANVLTF. The whole variable domain, filled in from reference TRBV29-1 and TRBJ2-6, reads SAVISQKPSRDICQRGTSLTIQCQVDSQVTMMFWYRQQPGQSLTLIATANQGSEATYESGFVIDKFPISRPNLTFSTLTVSNMSPEDSSIYLCSVVYLGVGTIHRSGANVLTFGAGSRLTVL.

V is TRBV11-2 and J is TRBJ1-1, with D possibly being TRBD1 (5 bases). Deletions cut 2 bases from V and 7 bases from J, with 11 bases between. The length of the CDR3 is 13 residues. CDR1 is SGHAT, CDR2 FQNNGV, per germline. The CDR3 region has the DNA TGTGCCAGCAGCTTACGGGGGGAGGGTGAAGCTTTCTTT. Protein product: CASSLRGEGEAFF. The whole variable domain, remainder taken from reference TRBV11-2 and TRBJ1-1, is EAGVAQSPRYKIIEKRQSVAFWCNPISGHATLYWYQQILGQGPKLLIQFQNNGVVDDSQLPKDRFSAERLKGVDSTLKIQPAKLEDSAVYLCASSLRGEGEAFFGQGTRLTVV.

This sequence joins TRBV5-1 and TRBJ2-3; the match to TRBD1 covers 7 bases. Germline V CDR1 and CDR2: SGHRS, YFSETQ. V shed 4 bases and J 2 bases; nucleotides not matched to a gene: 4. This CDR3 is built from 14 residues. The CDR3 loop reads CASSGTDSTDTQYF. In DNA, the CDR3 is TGCGCCAGCAGCGGGACAGACTCCACAGATACGCAGTATTTT.

The V gene is TRBV6-1, the J gene TRBJ2-7; tentatively, D is TRBD2 (6 bases). Germline V CDR1 and CDR2: MNHNS, SASEGT. V was cut by 4 bases and J by 2 bases, with 18 bases left in between. This CDR3 region has 16 residues. This chain's CDR3 is CASSGRTRRGPYEQYF. The CDR3 bases are TGTGCCAGCAGTGGACGCACGAGGCGGGGACCCTACGAGCAGTACTTC.

The V call is TRBV5-4, the J call TRBJ2-3; D not resolved. Germline-derived CDR1 and CDR2 are SGHNT and YYREEE (reference sequence). The CDR3 sequence is 13 residues long. V was trimmed by 7 bases and J by 4 bases, leaving 13 bases between them. The CDR3 loop is CASSLGGADTQYF. CDR3 in DNA: TGTGCCAGCTCCCTGGGCGGAGCAGATACGCAGTATTTT. Full variable domain (missing parts from reference TRBV5-4 and TRBJ2-3): ETGVTQSPTHLIKTRGQQVTLRCSSQSGHNTVSWYQQALGQGPQFIFQYYREEENGRGNFPPRFSGLQFPNYSSELNVNALELDDSALYLCASSLGGADTQYFGPGTRLTVL.

This clone was observed a few times. V and J are TRBV4-1 and TRBJ1-1, with D tentatively TRBD1 (6 bases). Germline V CDR1 and CDR2: MGHRA, YSYEKL. The CDR3 has 15 amino acids. V was pared by 1 base and J by 4 bases, with 13 bases between. The DNA for the CDR3 is TGCGCCAGCAGCCAAGCAGGGGCTTGGGGCACTGAAGCTTTCTTT. Translating gives CASSQAGAWGTEAFF.

The V gene is TRBV6-1, the J gene TRBJ1-1; 8 bases fit TRBD1. J lost 8 bases, V lost 2 bases, and 13 bases had no gene match. The CDR3 sequence is 16 residues long. Germline V lookup: CDR1 MNHNS, CDR2 SASEGT. The CDR3 spells CASSEFSRGLRSEAFF. The CDR3 DNA is TGTGCCAGCAGTGAATTTAGCAGGGGGCTCCGTTCAGAAGCTTTCTTT.

The chain employs TRBV6-5 and TRBJ2-7, with 8 bases that match TRBD1. This CDR3 is 16 amino acids long. CDR1 MNHEY and CDR2 SVGAGI come from the germline V gene. J gave up 3 bases and V 0 bases, and 7 bases lay outside the gene matches. The CDR3 reads CASSYSTGQASYEQYF. CDR3 DNA sequence: TGTGCCAGCAGTTACTCGACGGGACAGGCAAGCTACGAGCAGTACTTC.

The rearrangement joins TRBV4-1 to TRBJ1-1; TRBD1 is a possible D gene (5 bases). In germline, CDR1 is MGHRA, CDR2 YSYEKL. V lost 3 bases and J 5 bases, leaving 16 bases between the germline ends. The CDR3 covers 15 residues. The chain's CDR3 is CASSHRDARGTEAFF. For the CDR3, the DNA is TGCGCCAGCAGCCATAGGGACGCACGGGGTACTGAAGCTTTCTTT.

This rearrangement joins TRBV7-2 to TRBJ1-1; D gene unclear. The CDR3 is made up of 15 amino acids. The germline V and J ends were trimmed by 1 base and 1 base, with 10 bases remaining between them. Germline V gives CDR1 SGHTA, CDR2 FQGNSA. CDR3 protein: CASSLEAFQNTEAFF. In DNA, the CDR3 is TGTGCCAGCAGCTTAGAGGCCTTTCAGAACACTGAAGCTTTCTTT.

The V and J genes are TRBV27 and TRBJ2-1; TRBD1 agrees at 9 bases. Germline values: CDR1 MNHEY, CDR2 SMNVEV (reference sequence). Losses at the gene ends were 6 bases for V and 6 bases for J; bases not matched to a gene: 6. CDR3 size: 14 residues. CDR3 coding DNA: TGTGCCAGCAGGAGAGGACAGGGGATCAATGAGCAGTTCTTC. Its translation is CASRRGQGINEQFF.

The chain has TRBV19 and TRBJ1-6, with 9 bases fitting TRBD1. This CDR3 spans 16 amino acids. V was pared by 4 bases and J by 4 bases, with 5 bases of the junction left unmatched. The germline V gene has CDR1 LNHDA and CDR2 SQIVND (reference sequence). CDR3 sequence (DNA): TGTGCCAGTAGTACTGGGACAGGGATATATAATTCACCCCTCCACTTT. This translates into CASSTGTGIYNSPLHF.

V gene TRBV5-1 combines with J gene TRBJ1-1, with no clear D. Trimming shortened V by 3 bases and J by 4 bases, and 10 bases separated the two germline ends. The CDR3 is made up of 13 amino acids. In germline, CDR1 is SGHRS, CDR2 YFSETQ. CDR3 nucleotide sequence: TGCGCCAGCAGCTCTCCCTGGGGCACTGAAGCTTTCTTT. The encoded protein is CASSSPWGTEAFF.

This sequence joins TRBV18 and TRBJ2-5, with TRBD1 matching 11 bases. Germline V gene sequence: CDR1 KGHSH, CDR2 LQKENI. The CDR3 consists of 15 residues. Losses at the gene ends were 6 bases for V and 4 bases for J; bases not matched to a gene: 7. The CDR3 is CASSPGQGAGETQYF. The CDR3 DNA is TGTGCCAGCTCGCCAGGACAGGGGGCAGGAGAGACCCAGTACTTC. The entire variable domain, with the rest obtained from reference TRBV18 and TRBJ2-5, is as follows: NAGVMQNPRHLVRRRGQEARLRCSPMKGHSHVYWYRQLPEEGLKFMVYLQKENIIDESGMPKERFSAEFPKEGPSILRIQQVVRGDSAAYFCASSPGQGAGETQYFGPGTRLLVL.

V usage is TRBV2 and J usage is TRBJ1-2; no clear D gene. The germline CDR1 and CDR2 sequences are SNHLY and FYNNEI. V gave up 4 bases and J gave up 4 bases, with 10 bases separating them. The CDR3 is made up of 13 amino acids. CDR3 loop: CASSALEGYGYTF. CDR3 DNA: TGTGCCAGCAGTGCTTTGGAAGGCTATGGCTACACCTTC.

This chain connects TRBV5-1 to TRBJ1-1; TRBD1 might be the D (5 bases). V was trimmed by 4 bases and J by 3 bases, leaving 13 bases between them. The CDR3 is made up of 14 amino acids. Germline V gene lookup returns CDR1 SGHRS and CDR2 YFSETQ. The CDR3 spells CASSKPLGDTEAFF. The CDR3 nucleotides are TGCGCCAGCAGCAAGCCCCTGGGGGACACTGAAGCTTTCTTT.